Listed below are T cell receptor beta chains from one sample, sequenced in a study of blood T cell repertoires in COVID-19. The protocol was immunoSEQ multiplex PCR, while the TCRdb copy is restricted to in-frame clones and leaves out a portion. The table shows 200,000 to 300,000 clones, with approximately 86% occurring only once. The sample was peripheral blood. The source of these receptors is a woman in her seventies with active or convalescent COVID-19. Both conserved end residues are part of each CDR3. The order of the fields is D gene, clone size, J gene, CDR3 length, V gene, CDR3 protein, CDR3 DNA. The D gene is left open where the match is weak. Not all rows give a size; the values are once, few, many and, for expanded clones, a class.

TRBD2	-	TRBJ2-7	14	TRBV19	CASSILAGPHEQYF	TGTGCCAGTAGTATACTAGCGGGGCCCCACGAGCAGTACTTC
TRBD1	-	TRBJ2-1	16	TRBV9	CASSDPGQGAYVEQFF	TGTGCCAGCAGCGATCCGGGACAGGGGGCGTATGTTGAGCAGTTCTTC
-	-	TRBJ1-5	13	TRBV9	CASSVAGNQPQHF	TGTGCCAGCAGCGTAGCGGGGAATCAGCCCCAGCATTTT
-	-	TRBJ2-1	15	TRBV6-5	CASTHPRSTGNEQFF	TGTGCCAGCACCCACCCCCGGAGTACCGGGAATGAGCAGTTCTTC
TRBD1	-	TRBJ1-1	13	TRBV6-5	CASSYSGGQEAFF	TGTGCCAGCAGTTACTCGGGGGGACAGGAGGCTTTCTTT
-	-	TRBJ1-2	15	TRBV9	CASSTGDSANYGYTF	TGTGCCAGCAGCACGGGGGACTCAGCTAACTATGGCTACACCTTC
-	-	TRBJ1-2	13	TRBV7-2	CASERSPNYGYTF	TGTGCCAGCGAGCGGAGCCCAAACTATGGCTACACCTTC
TRBD1	-	TRBJ1-4	13	TRBV19	CASSLIQGVGLFF	TGTGCCAGTAGTTTAATACAGGGGGTTGGACTGTTTTTT
TRBD1	once	TRBJ1-2	13	TRBV5-5	CASSLWTGQGYTF	TGTGCCAGCAGCCTGTGGACAGGGCAGGGCTACACCTTC
-	once	TRBJ1-1	15	TRBV9	CASSVFTGRNTEAFF	TGTGCCAGCAGCGTATTTACAGGTCGGAACACTGAAGCTTTCTTT
-	-	TRBJ1-1	12	TRBV6-5	CASSYGGGEAFF	TGTGCCAGCAGTTACGGCGGGGGTGAAGCTTTCTTT
-	-	TRBJ2-1	16	TRBV6-2/TRBV6-3	CASSLLGVVYGNEQFF	TGTGCCAGCAGTCTCCTAGGGGTTGTTTATGGCAATGAGCAGTTCTTC
TRBD2	-	TRBJ2-2	16	TRBV7-2	CASSAGLAGVTGELFF	TGTGCCAGCAGCGCAGGACTAGCGGGGGTAACCGGGGAGCTGTTTTTT
TRBD1	-	TRBJ1-5	12	TRBV7-2	CASSLDRQPQHF	TGTGCCAGCAGCCTGGACAGGCAGCCCCAGCATTTT
TRBD1	-	TRBJ1-6	15	TRBV19	CASSTHQGANSPLHF	TGTGCCAGTAGTACTCACCAGGGGGCTAATTCACCCCTCCACTTT
-	-	TRBJ1-4	16	TRBV6-5	CASSYRGLGLNEKLFF	TGTGCCAGCAGTTACCGAGGGCTCGGCCTTAATGAAAAACTGTTTTTT
TRBD2	-	TRBJ2-1	17	TRBV7-8	CASSARLAGFSYNEQFF	TGTGCCAGCAGCGCCCGACTAGCGGGGTTTTCCTACAATGAGCAGTTCTTC
TRBD1	-	TRBJ2-5	16	TRBV6-1	CASSADRSGPQETQYF	TGTGCCAGCAGTGCGGACAGGTCGGGCCCTCAAGAGACCCAGTACTTC
-	-	TRBJ2-5	15	TRBV24-1	CATAQTGSLQETQYF	TGTGCCACGGCCCAGACCGGGAGTTTGCAAGAGACCCAGTACTTC
TRBD2	-	TRBJ2-1	16	TRBV9	CASSVFSSGGIGEQFF	TGTGCCAGCAGCGTCTTTTCTAGCGGGGGAATCGGTGAGCAGTTCTTC
-	once	TRBJ2-5	14	TRBV6-1	CASSQYSNQETQYF	TGTGCCAGCAGTCAATACAGCAATCAAGAGACCCAGTACTTC
TRBD1	few	TRBJ1-2	16	TRBV3-1/TRBV3-2	CASSQESGGRGLGYTF	TGTGCCAGCAGCCAAGAGTCCGGCGGCAGGGGGCTAGGCTACACCTTC
-	-	TRBJ1-3	13	TRBV9	CASSPSDGIKIYF	TGTGCCAGCAGCCCGTCGGACGGGATCAAAATATATTTT
-	-	TRBJ2-2	15	TRBV6-2/TRBV6-3	CASSSGGWDTGELFF	TGTGCCAGCAGTTCCGGAGGGTGGGACACCGGGGAGCTGTTTTTT
-	-	TRBJ2-6	16	TRBV29-1	CSVEDLKGAGANVLTF	TGCAGCGTTGAAGATCTAAAGGGAGCTGGGGCCAACGTCCTGACTTTC
TRBD1	-	TRBJ2-2	16	TRBV5-1	CASSLAGQGAGGELFF	TGCGCCAGCAGCTTGGCGGGACAGGGGGCCGGCGGGGAGCTGTTTTTT
TRBD1	-	TRBJ1-2	15	TRBV6-1	CASSEAPGQAYGYTF	TGTGCCAGCAGTGAAGCCCCAGGACAGGCGTATGGCTACACCTTC
-	few	TRBJ1-6	17	TRBV21-1	CASSRSGIISYNSPLHF	TGTGCCAGCAGCAGGTCGGGGATCATTTCCTATAATTCACCCCTCCACTTT
-	once	TRBJ1-6	17	TRBV6-1	CASSGGGGNSYNSPLHF	TGTGCCAGCAGTGGAGGGGGTGGAAACTCCTATAATTCACCCCTCCACTTT
-	-	TRBJ2-7	13	TRBV7-9	CASSLSSSYEQYF	TGTGCCAGCAGCTTGAGTAGCTCCTACGAGCAGTACTTC
-	-	TRBJ1-4	15	TRBV2	CASSVTVAEGEKLFF	TGTGCCAGCAGTGTGACAGTGGCTGAAGGCGAAAAACTGTTTTTT
-	-	TRBJ1-2	13	TRBV19	CASSITTNYGYTF	TGTGCCAGTAGTATCACGACAAACTATGGCTACACCTTC
-	-	TRBJ1-3	14	TRBV9	CASSVGGTGNTIYF	TGTGCCAGCAGCGTTGGAGGTACTGGAAACACCATATATTTT
-	-	TRBJ1-6	13	TRBV29-1	CSVGGAGSSPLHF	TGCAGCGTGGGGGGGGCAGGGTCTTCACCCCTCCACTTT
TRBD1	-	TRBJ1-1	12	TRBV7-9	CASSIRDSEAFF	TGTGCCAGCAGCATCCGGGACAGTGAAGCTTTCTTT
TRBD1	-	TRBJ2-5	15	TRBV6-1	CASSETTGAKETQYF	TGTGCCAGCAGTGAAACGACAGGGGCGAAAGAGACCCAGTACTTC
-	once	TRBJ1-3	14	TRBV10-3	CAISGDFSGNTIYF	TGTGCCATCAGTGGAGACTTCTCTGGAAACACCATATATTTT
TRBD2	once	TRBJ2-7	19	TRBV18	CASSTPSGGAEEGAYEQYF	TGTGCCAGCTCAACGCCTAGCGGGGGGGCCGAGGAGGGCGCCTACGAGCAGTACTTC
-	-	TRBJ1-1	13	TRBV19	CASSTRPDTEAFF	TGTGCCAGTAGTACCCGTCCGGACACTGAAGCTTTCTTT
-	-	TRBJ1-3	16	TRBV3-1/TRBV3-2	CASSLPAPGGGNTIYF	TGTGCCAGCAGCCTTCCGGCCCCCGGGGGGGGAAACACCATATATTTT
-	once	TRBJ1-1	15	TRBV7-9	CASSPSGGMNTEAFF	TGTGCCAGCAGCCCTTCCGGGGGGATGAACACTGAAGCTTTCTTT
TRBD1	-	TRBJ1-5	14	TRBV6-5	CASGLRQGGNPQHF	TGTGCCAGCGGCCTACGGCAGGGGGGAAATCCCCAGCATTTT
TRBD1	once	TRBJ2-3	12	TRBV14	CASSLVQGTQYF	TGTGCCAGCAGCCTAGTACAGGGGACGCAGTATTTT
-	-	TRBJ1-4	11	TRBV7-6	CASRQNEKLFF	TGTGCCAGCAGACAAAATGAAAAACTGTTTTTT
TRBD1	-	TRBJ1-2	13	TRBV15	CATSRDGTGSYTF	TGTGCCACCAGCAGAGACGGGACAGGAAGCTACACCTTC
TRBD2	-	TRBJ2-7	16	TRBV6-2/TRBV6-3	CASNPAGTRGSYEQYF	TGTGCCAGCAACCCAGCCGGGACTAGGGGCTCCTACGAGCAGTACTTC
TRBD1	-	TRBJ1-2	14	TRBV14	CASSQEQGLYGYTF	TGTGCCAGCAGCCAAGAACAGGGGCTCTATGGCTACACCTTC
TRBD1	-	TRBJ1-6	14	TRBV18	CASSPGQGRSPLHF	TGTGCCAGCTCACCTGGACAGGGACGTTCACCCCTCCACTTT
TRBD2	few	TRBJ2-1	14	TRBV6-5	CATPRLAGGNEQFF	TGTGCCACCCCCCGACTAGCGGGGGGCAATGAGCAGTTCTTC
-	-	TRBJ1-2	13	TRBV27	CASSLGQGHGYTF	TGTGCCAGCAGTCTGGGACAAGGGCATGGCTACACCTTC
-	-	TRBJ2-1	15	TRBV6-2/TRBV6-3	CASSYGSGTYNEQFF	TGTGCCAGCAGTTACGGTAGCGGCACCTACAATGAGCAGTTCTTC